Shown below are 10 T cell receptor beta chains from a single sample sequenced in a study of T cell repertoires in cytomegalovirus infection. From the reads, TCRdb called clonotypes with MiXCR, one entry per CDR3 protein. The table shows around 430,000 distinct CDR3 sequences, with about 42% occurring only once. These receptors' targets are unknown. Source: cultured PBMCs, taken from culture after CMV antigen stimulation. The receptors derive from a human donor in good health (CMV status not recorded). Some clones in this sample may be carry-over from other donors' samples.

This chain uses TRBV11-2 with TRBJ2-7; TRBD2 might be the D (5 bases). V lost 5 bases, J lost 6 bases, and 20 bases lay in between. Germline loops: CDR1 SGHAT, CDR2 FQNNGV. This CDR3 spans 15 amino acids. The CDR3 region is CASSDLGRNPSEQYF. The DNA of the CDR3 is TGTGCCAGCAGCGACTTAGGGAGAAACCCGAGCGAGCAGTACTTC.

The chain recombines TRBV12-3 or TRBV12-4 with TRBJ1-1, with D perhaps TRBD1 (5 bases). This CDR3 contains 12 residues. Trimming shortened V by 5 bases and J by 10 bases, and 14 bases separated the two germline ends. The CDR3 spells CASSRSGAGAFF. Here the CDR3 DNA reads TGTGCCAGCAGTCGATCCGGGGCAGGAGCTTTCTTT.

V gene TRBV7-8 combines with J gene TRBJ2-1, with 7 bases lining up with TRBD2. This CDR3 has 17 residues. With V trimmed by 4 bases and J by 7 bases, 16 bases remained unmatched. CDR1 and CDR2 from the germline V gene are SGHVS and FQNEAQ. CDR3 in DNA: TGTGCCAGCAGCTCCCGACTAGCTCGGAGGGTTGGGAATGAGCAGTTCTTC. It codes for CASSSRLARRVGNEQFF. Based on the CDR3 plus reference TRBV7-8 and TRBJ2-1, the full variable domain is GAGVSQSPRYKVAKRGQDVALRCDPISGHVSLFWYQQALGQGPEFLTYFQNEAQLDKSGLPSDRFFAERPEGSVSTLKIQRTQQEDSAVYLCASSSRLARRVGNEQFFGPGTRLTVL.

This chain uses TRBV7-9 with TRBJ1-2; D is unclear. Germline V lookup: CDR1 SEHNR, CDR2 FQNEAQ (reference sequence). CDR3 length: 14 residues. V lost 3 bases to trimming and J lost 0 bases, with 8 bases between them. CDR3 DNA: TGTGCCAGCAGCTTCAGCCAAGCTAACTATGGCTACACCTTC. Translation gives CASSFSQANYGYTF. The entire variable domain, with the rest obtained from reference TRBV7-9 and TRBJ1-2, is as follows: DTGVSQNPRHKITKRGQNVTFRCDPISEHNRLYWYRQTLGQGPEFLTYFQNEAQLEKSRLLSDRFSAERPKGSFSTLEIQRTEQGDSAMYLCASSFSQANYGYTFGSGTRLTVV.

This clonotype appeared a few times. This chain connects TRBV28 to TRBJ2-1; 10 bases are shared with TRBD2. CDR1 MDHEN and CDR2 SYDVKM come from the germline V gene. The CDR3 runs 15 residues. Trimming at V came to 2 bases and at J to 9 bases, leaving 7 bases not matched to a gene. The CDR3, as DNA: TGTGCCAGCAGTTTAAGTCTAGCGGGGGCGGGTGAGCAGTTCTTC. This gives the protein CASSLSLAGAGEQFF.

The V gene is TRBV7-2, the J gene TRBJ1-2; D may be TRBD1 (6 bases). Per the germline V gene, CDR1 is SGHTA and CDR2 is FQGNSA. V lost 3 bases to trimming and J lost 8 bases, with 28 bases between them. This CDR3 contains 18 residues. The CDR3: CASSLTGGGAGEYGGYTF. The CDR3 nucleotides are TGTGCCAGCAGCTTGACCGGGGGGGGGGCAGGGGAATATGGAGGCTACACCTTC.

J is TRBJ2-7 and V is TRBV6-2 or TRBV6-3, with TRBD2 as a possible D gene (5 bases). V dropped 2 bases and J dropped 3 bases, with 8 bases sitting between them. This CDR3 has 13 amino acids. Germline V gene lookup returns CDR1 MNHEY and CDR2 SVGEGT. The CDR3: CASSYAGNYEQYF. In DNA form, the CDR3 reads TGTGCCAGCAGTTACGCGGGCAACTACGAGCAGTACTTC.

The genes are TRBV20-1 and TRBJ1-2; maybe TRBD1 (6 bases). Between the trimmed V and J ends, which lost 6 bases and 4 bases, there was a span of 12 bases. Germline CDR1 reads DFQATT; CDR2 reads SNEGSKA (reference sequence). CDR3 length: 12 residues. CDR3 DNA: TGCAGTGCCACCGGACAGAGCTATGGCTACACCTTC. It specifies CSATGQSYGYTF.

This chain joins TRBV28 and TRBJ1-6; no firm D call. Trimming cost V 5 bases and J 10 bases, with 15 bases left between them. Germline values: CDR1 MDHEN, CDR2 SYDVKM. CDR3 size: 14 residues. In nucleotides, the CDR3 is TGTGCCAGCAGTCAGATCAGGTTCGGGTCACCCCTCCACTTT. Its protein is CASSQIRFGSPLHF.

This clonotype was detected only a few times. The chain employs TRBV7-2 and TRBJ2-6; 8 bases match TRBD1. CDR3 length: 20 residues. Germline loops: CDR1 SGHTA, CDR2 FQGNSA. Trimming took 4 bases from V and 3 from J; bases not matched to a gene: 17. CDR3 DNA sequence: TGTGCCAGCAGCTCCTCTATAGGAGGCAGGGGGCCTGTTGGGGCCAACGTCCTGACTTTC. Protein sequence: CASSSSIGGRGPVGANVLTF.